The T cell receptor (beta chain) under discussion was sequenced for a study of blood T cell repertoires in COVID-19. Data came from immunoSEQ multiplex PCR; TCRdb stores just in-frame clones and leaves some out. The sample yields over 100,000 clones, about 88% seen once. V was cut by 4 bases and J by 7 bases, with 13 bases left in between. Germline CDR1 is GTSNPN and CDR2 is SVGIG (reference sequence). This CDR3 is built from 12 residues. The genes are TRBV30 and TRBJ1-2, with TRBD1 as a possible D gene (6 bases). The receptor's source is a man aged 40-49 years with acute or convalescent COVID-19. The sample consisted of peripheral blood. CDR3: CAWTAGAGGYTF. The CDR3 DNA sequence: TGTGCCTGGACGGCAGGGGCTGGTGGCTACACCTTC.